The next 9 T cell receptor beta chains were all read from a single sample in a study of cytomegalovirus exposure and HLA in healthy donors. The study ran its PCR with 60 Vbeta and 13 Jbeta primers. Profiled with immunoSEQ multiplex PCR; TCRdb holds only in-frame clones, not every one. The sample yields some 140,000 clones, 80% seen once. Sequencing input: PBMCs. The receptors come from a man aged 30 to 45 in good health and CMV-seronegative.

CDR3 in amino acids: CASSLDAVSYTF. The CDR3 DNA sequence: TGTGCCAGCAGCTTAGATGCAGTCAGCTACACCTTC. The V call is TRBV7-2, the J call TRBJ1-2; the D is unclear. Between the trimmed V and J ends, which lost 1 base and 9 bases, there was a span of 9 bases. This CDR3 has 12 residues. CDR1 is SGHTA, CDR2 FQGNSA, per germline.

The chain links TRBV2 to TRBJ2-3; possibly TRBD2 for D (6 bases). This CDR3 has 13 amino acids. The V and J ends lost 3 bases and 3 bases respectively, with 7 bases between them. Germline V lookup: CDR1 SNHLY, CDR2 FYNNEI. CDR3 loop: CASSDAGTDTQYF. The CDR3 region has the DNA TGTGCCAGCAGTGATGCGGGAACAGATACGCAGTATTTT.

CDR3 coding DNA: TGTGCCAGCAGCTTGGGGGGATTCACCGGGGAGCTGTTTTTT. Residues: CASSLGGFTGELFF. The chain couples TRBV7-6 to TRBJ2-2, with a tentative D call TRBD2 (6 bases). Trimming took off 3 bases at V and 4 bases at J, with 9 bases between the two ends. This CDR3 is built from 14 residues. From germline, CDR1 is SGHVS and CDR2 FNYEAQ.

This clone came up once. V usage is TRBV5-6 and J usage is TRBJ1-5; 8 bases are a match to TRBD1. The CDR3 length is 12 residues. V lost 4 bases and J lost 9; bases outside the gene matches: 3. The germline gives CDR1 SGHDT, CDR2 YYEEEE. The CDR3 DNA is TGTGCCAGCAGCGTTGGACAGGGGCCCCAGCATTTT. This sequence encodes CASSVGQGPQHF.

DNA of the CDR3: TGCAGCGTCCTCATACAGGGTCTCAACATTCAGTACTTC. This sequence encodes CSVLIQGLNIQYF. The chain has TRBV29-1 and TRBJ2-4; D possibly corresponds to TRBD1 (6 bases). Trimming pared 6 bases from V and 7 bases from J, leaving 16 bases between. In germline, CDR1 is SQVTM, CDR2 ANQGSEA. The CDR3 spans 13 residues.

This chain uses TRBV6-1 with TRBJ2-1; D not resolved. The ends were cut back, 2 bases at V and 5 bases at J, with 10 bases in the middle. Germline CDR1 MNHNS, CDR2 SASEGT. This CDR3 has 14 amino acids. CDR3 in amino acids: CASSERRPNNEQFF. CDR3 bases: TGTGCCAGCAGTGAACGGCGGCCCAACAATGAGCAGTTCTTC.

The chain recombines TRBV7-9 with TRBJ1-4; a weak D match, TRBD1 (5 bases). The CDR3 spans 17 residues. Trimming shortened V by 1 base and J by 1 base, and 13 bases separated the two germline ends. Germline V CDR1 and CDR2: SEHNR, FQNEAQ (reference sequence). The CDR3, as DNA: TGTGCCAGCAGCTTAGTGATAGGGGCTGTAACTAATGAAAAACTGTTTTTT. Its protein product is CASSLVIGAVTNEKLFF. Based on the CDR3 plus reference TRBV7-9 and TRBJ1-4, the full variable domain is DTGVSQNPRHKITKRGQNVTFRCDPISEHNRLYWYRQTLGQGPEFLTYFQNEAQLEKSRLLSDRFSAERPKGSFSTLEIQRTEQGDSAMYLCASSLVIGAVTNEKLFFGSGTQLSVL.

The V and J genes are TRBV6-1 and TRBJ2-3; 7 nucleotides agree with TRBD2. The trim removed 6 bases at V and 2 bases at J, leaving 5 bases unmatched. Germline CDR1 reads MNHNS; CDR2 reads SASEGT. The CDR3 is 14 residues long. Here the CDR3 reads CASSLADYTDTQYF. CDR3 nucleotides: TGTGCCAGCAGCCTAGCGGACTACACAGATACGCAGTATTTT.

This clone was seen once. The CDR3 region is CASSEWAGGEPQHF. The CDR3 DNA follows: TGTGCCAGCAGTGAATGGGCGGGGGGGGAGCCCCAGCATTTT. This chain links TRBV6-1 with TRBJ1-5; D may be TRBD1 (5 bases). The CDR3 sequence is 14 residues long. V lost 2 bases and J 8 bases, leaving 13 bases between the germline ends. Germline V gene sequence: CDR1 MNHNS, CDR2 SASEGT.